This TCR beta chain was captured by sequencing in a study of Ad26.COV2.S vaccination and SARS-CoV-2 variants. Study context: Dosing was one shot or two shots 56 days apart. Study outcomes and limitations: Participants given vaccine showed non-spike TCR breadth similar to that of placebo recipients.

Worth noting for this clone: Its antigen is unknown.

Clones were sequenced by immunoSEQ multiplex PCR, and TCRdb holds only the in-frame ones, with some missing. This table holds about 430,000 clones, approximately 90% found once. Germline V CDR1 and CDR2: SGHNT, YYREEE (reference sequence). The CDR3 has 16 residues. V lost 0 bases, J lost 5 bases, and 6 bases stayed unmatched. The sample's treatment: roughly 19 received Ad26.COV2.S at low or high dose, single or two shots; about 5 received placebo; per-sample allocation not given. Sample collection was performed on day 63 after the first vaccine or placebo injection. It was Wuhan-strain SARS-CoV-2 spike that the Ad26 vaccine vector expressed.

Specimen: peripheral blood, collected in a trial of Ad26.COV2.S vaccine versus placebo. This clonotype was sampled from a person between 18 and 65 years old who received the Ad26.COV2.S COVID-19 vaccine or a placebo. This chain uses TRBV5-4 with TRBJ2-7; 12 bases align to TRBD2. CDR3 nucleotides: TGTGCCAGCAGCTTGGCAGGACTAGCGGGACACCACGAGCAGTACTTC. Translated, it gives CASSLAGLAGHHEQYF.